What follows is one T cell receptor beta chain and its context. A few counts support this clonotype. No cognate antigen has been identified for it. The sample holds no much larger clone one base away, and base qualities are not on file. The method behind the library was PCR. Sequenced on an Illumina HiSeq 2500. To reduce PCR and sequencing biases, unique molecular identifiers were incorporated into the TCR beta cDNA libraries. Approximately 500,000 cDNA molecules were obtained for every 1 to 10 million input T cells, so each molecule roughly corresponded to one T cell. The same protocol used for the earlier healthy control dataset was applied to prepare and sequence the patient libraries. Samples belonging to the same batch were prepared together, multiplexed and sequenced on a shared HiSeq lane. For the original study's pipeline: MIGEC handled the raw barcoded reads, throwing out single-read molecular identifier groups before consensus assembly and CDR3 extraction. Clonotype tables were post-analysed with VDJtools, normalizing diversity by down-sampling all datasets to the smallest sample size. Repertoire overlap clustering matched CDR3 amino acid but not nucleotide sequences to correct batch-related cross-sample contamination. TCRdb trimmed public reads at Q25 via fastp, called clones via MiXCR and kept in-frame beta chains. A single entry per CDR3 protein holds the most common genes and DNA from its merged rows. These V and J calls rely on TCRdb rather than the paper's analysis. Within this sample are some 890,000 distinct CDR3 sequences, with roughly 50% of them counted one time only. 4.6% of the sample rests with the top ten.

The data belong to a study of post-analysis software for immune sequencing data (dated by TCRdb to about 2015). Study-wide context: Recorded disease courses included relapsing-remitting, secondary progressive and progressive-relapsing multiple sclerosis, with some patients lacking subtype annotation. A subset of samples was prepared in parallel using single-end sample barcoding, then pooled and co-amplified after Illumina adapter ligation. The patient repertoires were compared against about a dozen previously published healthy control repertoires obtained from donors aged about 6 to 27 years. Overall study outcomes, separate from this receptor: Strong co-clustering of samples prepared in the same batch was shown by direct clustering with F measure, prompting a batch-effect correction. The control group was slightly older than the multiple sclerosis patient group. Compared with controls, multiple sclerosis patients had significantly lower normalized Chao1 diversity, a finding suggesting substantial peripheral T-cell clonal expansion. Significantly higher frequencies in patients than in controls were found for a handful of TRBV segments, including TRBV5-6, TRBV5-1 and TRBV20-1.

Reading the germline V gene (reference sequence) gives CDR1 SEHNR and CDR2 FQNEAQ. V is cut by 1 base and J by 2 bases, and the space between the germline ends is 18 bases. The CDR3 starts with the cysteine, ends with the phenylalanine, and has 17 residues. The entry retains the CDR3 DNA only, 51 bases that are in frame from base 1. TCR beta repertoires were profiled from peripheral blood of 13 young patients with multiple sclerosis to demonstrate the VDJtools post-analysis software. The multiple sclerosis patients were children and adolescents ranging in age from roughly 6 to 15 years. The receptor chain draws on TRBV7-9 and TRBJ2-7, with a tentative D gene TRBD1 over 6 matching bases. The specimen was blood. This receptor was taken from a girl aged 5-17 years with multiple sclerosis. The nucleotide sequence reads as follows: TGTGCCAGCAGCTTAGAGGGACAAATTCTCCCGCCCTACGAGCAGTACTTC. It translates to CASSLEGQILPPYEQYF.